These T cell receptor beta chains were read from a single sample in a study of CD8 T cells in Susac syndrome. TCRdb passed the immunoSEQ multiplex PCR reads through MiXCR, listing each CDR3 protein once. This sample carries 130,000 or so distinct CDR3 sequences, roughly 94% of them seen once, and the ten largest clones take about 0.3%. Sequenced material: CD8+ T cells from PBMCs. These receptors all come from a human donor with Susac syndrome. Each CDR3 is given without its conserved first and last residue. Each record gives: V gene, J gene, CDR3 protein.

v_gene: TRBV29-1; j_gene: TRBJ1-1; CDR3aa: SVSGGAVTEAF
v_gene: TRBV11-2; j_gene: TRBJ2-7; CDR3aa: ASSLRQVGAYEQY
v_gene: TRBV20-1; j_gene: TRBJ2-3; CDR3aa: SARVSSSGSPDTQY
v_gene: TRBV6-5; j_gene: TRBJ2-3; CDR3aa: ASSSGLTDTQY
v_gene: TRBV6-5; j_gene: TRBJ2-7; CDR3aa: ASSRPTGHEQY
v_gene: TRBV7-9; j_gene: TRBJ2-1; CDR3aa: AVRGSYNEQF
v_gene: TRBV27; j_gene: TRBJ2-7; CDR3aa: ASSLGGVEQY
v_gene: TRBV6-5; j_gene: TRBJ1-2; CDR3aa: ASSYYSGHYGYT
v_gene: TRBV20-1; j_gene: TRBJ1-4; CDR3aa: SARDRDGWKKLF
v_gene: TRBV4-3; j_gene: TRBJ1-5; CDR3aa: ASSHGTGGDWPQH
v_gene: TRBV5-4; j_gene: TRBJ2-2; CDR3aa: ASPSDNTGELF
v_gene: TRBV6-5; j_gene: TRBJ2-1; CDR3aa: ASSYGLAGAPYNEQF
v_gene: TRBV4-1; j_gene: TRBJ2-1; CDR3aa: ASSPARTGGFNEQF
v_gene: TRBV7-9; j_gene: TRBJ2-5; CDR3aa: ASSTGQAYQETQY
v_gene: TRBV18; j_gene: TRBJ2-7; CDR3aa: ASSPPGDEQY
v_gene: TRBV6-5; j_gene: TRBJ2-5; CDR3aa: ASSYSRDKYQETQY
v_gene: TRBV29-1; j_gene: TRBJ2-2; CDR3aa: SVWDSNTGELF
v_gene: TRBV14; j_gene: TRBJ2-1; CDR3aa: ASSQEGGGYNEQF
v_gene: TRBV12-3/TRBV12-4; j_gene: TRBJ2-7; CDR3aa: ASSLSGTSYEQY
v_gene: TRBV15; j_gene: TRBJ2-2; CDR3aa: ATNPTNTGELF
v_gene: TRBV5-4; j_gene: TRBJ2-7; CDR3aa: ASSFIGSYEQY
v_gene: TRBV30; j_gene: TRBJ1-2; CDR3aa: ASETADSRGDYGYT
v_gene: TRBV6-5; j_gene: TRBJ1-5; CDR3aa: ASCTGLNQPQH
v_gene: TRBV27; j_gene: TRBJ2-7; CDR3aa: ASSFRRQGSYEQY
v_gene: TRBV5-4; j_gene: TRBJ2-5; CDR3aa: ASSPNDRGLLETQY
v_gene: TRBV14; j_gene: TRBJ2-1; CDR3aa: ASSRTGGDEQF
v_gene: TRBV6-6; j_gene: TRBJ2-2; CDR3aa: ASSPGQTNTGELF
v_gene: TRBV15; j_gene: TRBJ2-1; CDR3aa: ATSSRDNNEQF
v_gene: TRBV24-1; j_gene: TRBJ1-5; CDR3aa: ATSDFDSSNQPQH
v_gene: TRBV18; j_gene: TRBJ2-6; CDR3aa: ASSTGQGPGANVLT
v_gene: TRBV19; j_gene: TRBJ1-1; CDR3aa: ASTPGGGGTEAF
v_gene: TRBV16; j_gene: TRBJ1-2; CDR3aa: ASSRGTGYYGYT
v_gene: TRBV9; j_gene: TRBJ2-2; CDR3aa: ASSVGTGELF
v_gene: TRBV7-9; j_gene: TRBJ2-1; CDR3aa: ASSLPGGSNNEQF
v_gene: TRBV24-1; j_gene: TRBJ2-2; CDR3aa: ATRGNSNTGELF
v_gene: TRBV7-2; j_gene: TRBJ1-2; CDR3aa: ASSLVGGGRGYT
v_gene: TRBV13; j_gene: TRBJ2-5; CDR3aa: ASSFRLAGAQETQY
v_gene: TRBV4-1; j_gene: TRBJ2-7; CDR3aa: ASSHGTFSYEQY
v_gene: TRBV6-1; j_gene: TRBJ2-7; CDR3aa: ASESRTSRYEQY
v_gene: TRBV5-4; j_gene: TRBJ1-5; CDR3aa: ASSPLPNQPQH
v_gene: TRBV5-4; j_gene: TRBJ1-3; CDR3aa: ASTLTGVNTIY
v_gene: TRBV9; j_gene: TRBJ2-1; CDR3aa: ASSLRLADEQF
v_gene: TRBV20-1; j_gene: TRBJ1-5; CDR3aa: SAPDREKGQPQH
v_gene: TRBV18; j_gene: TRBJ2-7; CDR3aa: ASSPVEAYEQY
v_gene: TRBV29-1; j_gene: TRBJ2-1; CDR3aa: SVGGLADEQF
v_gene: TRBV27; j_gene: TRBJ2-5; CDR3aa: ATKSLGGYQETQY
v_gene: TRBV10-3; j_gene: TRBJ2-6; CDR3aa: AIRGETARVLT
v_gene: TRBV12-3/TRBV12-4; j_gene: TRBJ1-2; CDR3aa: ASSGIGTENGYT
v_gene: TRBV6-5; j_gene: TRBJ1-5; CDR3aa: ASSYSAGGGGPQH
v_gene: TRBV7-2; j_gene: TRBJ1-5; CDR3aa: ASSTTGVGIQPQH
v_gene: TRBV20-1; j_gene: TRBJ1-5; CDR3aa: SAREVSVGQPQH
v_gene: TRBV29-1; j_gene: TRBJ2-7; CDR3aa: SVEEFGRTGSYEQY
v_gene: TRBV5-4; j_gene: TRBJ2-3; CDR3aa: ASSFDGSTDTQY
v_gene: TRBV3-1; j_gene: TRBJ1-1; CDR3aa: ASSQDIAPNTEAF
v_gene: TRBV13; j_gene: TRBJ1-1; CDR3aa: ASSLGRGRFTEAF
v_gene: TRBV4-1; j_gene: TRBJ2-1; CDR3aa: ASSQESGGAYNEQF
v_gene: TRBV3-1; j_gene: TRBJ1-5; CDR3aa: ASSQRQGSRI
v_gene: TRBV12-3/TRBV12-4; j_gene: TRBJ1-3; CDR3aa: ASSLRGAGNTIY
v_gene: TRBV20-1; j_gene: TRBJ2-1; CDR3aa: SARGAGAYNEQF
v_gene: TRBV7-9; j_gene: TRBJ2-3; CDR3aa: ASSLDPALDPDTQY